Each of the 21 T cell receptor beta chains below was sequenced from the same sample in a study of T cell repertoires in cytomegalovirus infection. Their antigen targets remain unknown. TCRdb recomputed calls from the reads with MiXCR, one row per CDR3 protein. The sample records approximately 110,000 distinct CDR3 sequences, about 9.4% being singletons. Sequenced input: PBMCs, sequenced either directly or after in vitro stimulation (not recorded which). Every receptor here comes from a human donor in good health (CMV status not recorded). Some clones in this sample may be carry-over from other donors' samples.

This rearrangement joins TRBV7-8 to TRBJ2-4; 7 bases agree with TRBD2. CDR1 SGHVS and CDR2 FQNEAQ come from the germline V gene. The CDR3 has 15 residues. Trimming at V came to 3 bases and at J to 7 bases, leaving 9 bases not matched to a gene. DNA of the CDR3: TGTGCCAGCAGCTTCCCCGGGAGCGGGGTGAACATTCAGTACTTC. It codes for CASSFPGSGVNIQYF.

This chain joins TRBV19 and TRBJ1-1, with TRBD1 as a possible D gene (6 bases). The CDR3 runs 15 residues. CDR1 and CDR2 from the germline V gene are LNHDA and SQIVND (reference sequence). Trimming took 6 bases from V and 5 from J, leaving 19 bases between them. The CDR3 bases are TGTGCCAGTAGGGACGATACAGGGAAAGTTACTGAAGCTTTCTTT. The encoded protein is CASRDDTGKVTEAFF.

The genes are TRBV4-1 and TRBJ2-7, with D possibly being TRBD2 (5 bases). V was cut by 1 base and J by 2 bases, with 9 bases left in between. Germline V gene data show CDR1 as MGHRA and CDR2 as YSYEKL. The CDR3 contains 14 residues. In DNA, the CDR3 is TGCGCCAGCAGCCAAGTAGCCGGGGCCTACGAGCAGTACTTC. This encodes CASSQVAGAYEQYF.

This clonotype has at least ten counts. The chain is built from TRBV28 and TRBJ2-1; TRBD2 matches 9 bases. CDR1 MDHEN and CDR2 SYDVKM come from the germline V gene. The CDR3 runs to 14 residues. V lost 2 bases to trimming and J lost 9 bases; unmatched junction nucleotides: 5. CDR3 DNA sequence: TGTGCCAGCAGTTTACTCGGGACTAGCATTGAGCAGTTCTTC. As protein: CASSLLGTSIEQFF.

The chain couples TRBV20-1 to TRBJ2-1; 14 bases are a match to TRBD2. With V trimmed by 2 bases and J by 9 bases, 3 bases remained unmatched. The CDR3 has 14 residues. Germline CDR1 reads DFQATT; CDR2 reads SNEGSKA (reference sequence). The CDR3 sequence: CSARSGLAGVEQFF. The CDR3 DNA sequence: TGCAGTGCTAGATCGGGACTAGCGGGAGTTGAGCAGTTCTTC.

The chain links TRBV28 to TRBJ1-5; D is unclear. V was cut by 2 bases and J by 7 bases, with 3 bases left in between. There are 11 residues in the CDR3. CDR1 is MDHEN, CDR2 SYDVKM, per germline. As DNA, the CDR3 is TGTGCCAGCAGTTTAGACCAGCCCCAGCATTTT. It codes for CASSLDQPQHF.

The sample holds one count of this clonotype. With a much larger clone just one base away, this may be a read error. V and J are TRBV6-1 and TRBJ2-1; 7 bases match TRBD1. Trimming cost V 1 base and J 9 bases; bases outside gene matches: 6. The CDR3 has 14 amino acids. Germline CDR1 and CDR2: MNHNS and SASEGT. CDR3 nucleotide sequence: TGTGCCAGCAGTGAAGGCAACAGGGGCGGTGAGCAGTTCTTC. Protein: CASSEGNRGGEQFF.

This clonotype has just a few counts. The chain employs TRBV5-8 and TRBJ2-1; 8 bases match TRBD2. The CDR3 consists of 16 residues. The ends lost 2 bases at V and 7 bases at J; junction bases unmatched: 11. Germline values: CDR1 SGHTS, CDR2 YDEGEE. CDR3 DNA sequence: TGTGCCAGCAGCTTTTTTCGGGGGACTAGTAATAATGAGCAGTTCTTC. This translates into CASSFFRGTSNNEQFF.

This clonotype appeared a few times. Sequence at one end of the junction differs from germline and may be a read error. Written as DNA, the CDR3 is TGTGCTAGCAGCTTGAGACAGGGCCCCGGGGAGCTGTTTTTT. This gives the protein CASSLRQGPGELFF. This chain connects TRBV7-6 to TRBJ2-2; TRBD1 matches at 7 bases. CDR3 size: 14 residues. Germline-derived CDR1 and CDR2 are SGHVS and FNYEAQ.

The V gene is TRBV7-2, the J gene TRBJ2-1, with TRBD2 matching over 7 bases. Trimming took 3 bases from V and 8 from J; bases not matched to a gene: 10. The CDR3 loop spans 15 amino acids. Germline lookup yields CDR1 SGHTA and CDR2 FQGNSA. The CDR3, as DNA: TGTGCCAGCAGCTTTCAAAGTACAGCGGGACATGAGCAGTTCTTC. It encodes CASSFQSTAGHEQFF. Supplemented by reference TRBV7-2 and TRBJ2-1, the full variable domain reads GAGVSQSPSNKVTEKGKDVELRCDPISGHTALYWYRQSLGQGLEFLIYFQGNSAPDKSGLPSDRFSAERTGGSVSTLTIQRTQQEDSAVYLCASSFQSTAGHEQFFGPGTRLTVL.

V gene TRBV11-2 combines with J gene TRBJ1-5, with D unresolved. With 0 bases removed from V and 7 bases from J, the gap between germline ends came to 4 bases. The CDR3 contains 12 residues. Per the germline V gene, CDR1 is SGHAT and CDR2 is FQNNGV. The CDR3, as DNA: TGTGCCAGCAGCTTAGATACGCAGCCCCAGCATTTT. It yields the protein CASSLDTQPQHF.

This clonotype has a count of ten or more. V is TRBV10-3 and J is TRBJ2-7; 10 bases are shared with TRBD1. The CDR3 is 20 amino acids. Germline V gene sequence: CDR1 ENHRY, CDR2 SYGVKD. V lost 6 bases, J lost 1 base, and 21 bases stayed unmatched. CDR3 region: CAISELAGQGPRKRSYEQYF. CDR3 DNA: TGTGCCATCAGCGAACTGGCGGGACAGGGGCCCCGAAAGAGATCCTACGAGCAGTACTTC.

This clonotype was seen many times. This chain connects TRBV7-2 to TRBJ2-7, with D perhaps matching TRBD2 (5 bases). Germline V gene data show CDR1 as SGHTA and CDR2 as FQGNSA. Trimming stripped 1 base from V and 0 bases from J, with 10 bases between. The length of the CDR3 is 15 residues. Written as DNA, the CDR3 is TGTGCCAGCAGCTTAGATCCGGGGTCCTCCTACGAGCAGTACTTC. This sequence encodes CASSLDPGSSYEQYF.

This clonotype was detected a few times. The gene calls are TRBV12-3 or TRBV12-4 and TRBJ1-2, with TRBD1 identical over 8 bases. The V and J ends lost 3 bases and 7 bases, in that order; junction bases with no gene match: 4. The CDR3 covers 13 residues. Here the CDR3 DNA reads TGTGCCAGCAGTTTTTTCAGGGGGCCTGGCTACACCTTC. This gives the protein CASSFFRGPGYTF.

The CDR3 loop is CASSRSGRAYTGELFF. DNA of the CDR3: TGTGCCAGCAGCCGTAGCGGGAGGGCCTACACCGGGGAGCTGTTTTTT. The chain carries TRBV7-3 and TRBJ2-2, with 11 bases aligning to TRBD2. Germline CDR1 and CDR2: SGHTA and FQGTGA. With V trimmed by 5 bases and J by 3 bases, 5 bases remained unmatched. The CDR3 consists of 16 residues.

The rearrangement uses TRBV7-9 and TRBJ2-1; 10 positions agree with TRBD2. V gave up 5 bases and J gave up 7 bases; unmatched junction bases: 11. CDR1 and CDR2 (germline): SEHNR, FQNEAQ (reference sequence). The CDR3 has 16 residues. The CDR3 spells CASSPLAGAMRNEQFF. DNA for the CDR3: TGTGCCAGCAGCCCTCTAGCGGGAGCGATGAGGAATGAGCAGTTCTTC.

To note about this clonotype: One junction end does not reproduce the germline sequence, and a read error may be involved. The J gene is TRBJ1-1, the V gene TRBV7-9; possibly TRBD1 for D (5 bases). The CDR3 runs to 15 residues. Germline V CDR1 and CDR2: SEHNR, FQNEAQ (reference sequence). The CDR3 protein is CASSLFSGTSTEAFF. The CDR3 region has the DNA TGTGCTAGCAGCTTATTTTCCGGGACGAGCACTGAAGCTTTCTTT.

At least ten counts were recorded for this clonotype. This rearrangement joins TRBV12-3 or TRBV12-4 to TRBJ1-1; possibly TRBD1 for D (5 bases). Deletions cut 3 bases from V and 0 bases from J, with 8 bases between. This CDR3 is built from 14 residues. The CDR3 sequence is CASSFETVNTEAFF. CDR3 sequence (DNA): TGTGCCAGCAGTTTTGAGACAGTGAACACTGAAGCTTTCTTT.

As concerns this clonotype: A clone one base away is much larger, so this may be a read error. CDR3 bases: TGTACCAGCAGCTTAAACCCCTCCATGGATCAGCCCCAGCATTTT. It specifies CTSSLNPSMDQPQHF. This chain connects TRBV7-2 to TRBJ1-5; no definite D call. Trimming removed 2 bases at V and 5 bases at J, with 13 bases between. This CDR3 has 15 amino acids. CDR1 is SGHTA, CDR2 FQGNSA, per germline. Full variable domain (rest looked up from reference TRBV7-2 and TRBJ1-5): GAGVSQSPSNKVTEKGKDVELRCDPISGHTALYWYRQSLGQGLEFLIYFQGNSAPDKSGLPSDRFSAERTGGSVSTLTIQRTQQEDSAVYLCTSSLNPSMDQPQHFGDGTRLSIL.

This clonotype was seen a few times. DNA for the CDR3: TGTGCCAGCAGTAGGGACCGATCGAACACCGGGGAGCTGTTTTTT. The encoded protein is CASSRDRSNTGELFF. The J gene is TRBJ2-2, the V gene TRBV2, with D tentatively TRBD1 or TRBD2 (5 bases each). Germline CDR1 and CDR2: SNHLY and FYNNEI. The CDR3 is made up of 15 amino acids. Between the trimmed V and J ends, which lost 5 bases and 0 bases, there was a span of 10 bases.

This clonotype was seen at least ten times. The V and J genes are TRBV7-9 and TRBJ2-7, with 10 bases fitting TRBD1. Looked up from germline, CDR1 is SEHNR and CDR2 is FQNEAQ (reference sequence). Trimming removed 5 bases from V and 3 bases from J; junction bases left unmatched: 4. The CDR3 extends over 14 amino acids. CDR3 residues: CASSPRDRGYEQYF. The DNA for the CDR3 is TGTGCCAGCAGCCCAAGGGACAGGGGCTACGAGCAGTACTTC.